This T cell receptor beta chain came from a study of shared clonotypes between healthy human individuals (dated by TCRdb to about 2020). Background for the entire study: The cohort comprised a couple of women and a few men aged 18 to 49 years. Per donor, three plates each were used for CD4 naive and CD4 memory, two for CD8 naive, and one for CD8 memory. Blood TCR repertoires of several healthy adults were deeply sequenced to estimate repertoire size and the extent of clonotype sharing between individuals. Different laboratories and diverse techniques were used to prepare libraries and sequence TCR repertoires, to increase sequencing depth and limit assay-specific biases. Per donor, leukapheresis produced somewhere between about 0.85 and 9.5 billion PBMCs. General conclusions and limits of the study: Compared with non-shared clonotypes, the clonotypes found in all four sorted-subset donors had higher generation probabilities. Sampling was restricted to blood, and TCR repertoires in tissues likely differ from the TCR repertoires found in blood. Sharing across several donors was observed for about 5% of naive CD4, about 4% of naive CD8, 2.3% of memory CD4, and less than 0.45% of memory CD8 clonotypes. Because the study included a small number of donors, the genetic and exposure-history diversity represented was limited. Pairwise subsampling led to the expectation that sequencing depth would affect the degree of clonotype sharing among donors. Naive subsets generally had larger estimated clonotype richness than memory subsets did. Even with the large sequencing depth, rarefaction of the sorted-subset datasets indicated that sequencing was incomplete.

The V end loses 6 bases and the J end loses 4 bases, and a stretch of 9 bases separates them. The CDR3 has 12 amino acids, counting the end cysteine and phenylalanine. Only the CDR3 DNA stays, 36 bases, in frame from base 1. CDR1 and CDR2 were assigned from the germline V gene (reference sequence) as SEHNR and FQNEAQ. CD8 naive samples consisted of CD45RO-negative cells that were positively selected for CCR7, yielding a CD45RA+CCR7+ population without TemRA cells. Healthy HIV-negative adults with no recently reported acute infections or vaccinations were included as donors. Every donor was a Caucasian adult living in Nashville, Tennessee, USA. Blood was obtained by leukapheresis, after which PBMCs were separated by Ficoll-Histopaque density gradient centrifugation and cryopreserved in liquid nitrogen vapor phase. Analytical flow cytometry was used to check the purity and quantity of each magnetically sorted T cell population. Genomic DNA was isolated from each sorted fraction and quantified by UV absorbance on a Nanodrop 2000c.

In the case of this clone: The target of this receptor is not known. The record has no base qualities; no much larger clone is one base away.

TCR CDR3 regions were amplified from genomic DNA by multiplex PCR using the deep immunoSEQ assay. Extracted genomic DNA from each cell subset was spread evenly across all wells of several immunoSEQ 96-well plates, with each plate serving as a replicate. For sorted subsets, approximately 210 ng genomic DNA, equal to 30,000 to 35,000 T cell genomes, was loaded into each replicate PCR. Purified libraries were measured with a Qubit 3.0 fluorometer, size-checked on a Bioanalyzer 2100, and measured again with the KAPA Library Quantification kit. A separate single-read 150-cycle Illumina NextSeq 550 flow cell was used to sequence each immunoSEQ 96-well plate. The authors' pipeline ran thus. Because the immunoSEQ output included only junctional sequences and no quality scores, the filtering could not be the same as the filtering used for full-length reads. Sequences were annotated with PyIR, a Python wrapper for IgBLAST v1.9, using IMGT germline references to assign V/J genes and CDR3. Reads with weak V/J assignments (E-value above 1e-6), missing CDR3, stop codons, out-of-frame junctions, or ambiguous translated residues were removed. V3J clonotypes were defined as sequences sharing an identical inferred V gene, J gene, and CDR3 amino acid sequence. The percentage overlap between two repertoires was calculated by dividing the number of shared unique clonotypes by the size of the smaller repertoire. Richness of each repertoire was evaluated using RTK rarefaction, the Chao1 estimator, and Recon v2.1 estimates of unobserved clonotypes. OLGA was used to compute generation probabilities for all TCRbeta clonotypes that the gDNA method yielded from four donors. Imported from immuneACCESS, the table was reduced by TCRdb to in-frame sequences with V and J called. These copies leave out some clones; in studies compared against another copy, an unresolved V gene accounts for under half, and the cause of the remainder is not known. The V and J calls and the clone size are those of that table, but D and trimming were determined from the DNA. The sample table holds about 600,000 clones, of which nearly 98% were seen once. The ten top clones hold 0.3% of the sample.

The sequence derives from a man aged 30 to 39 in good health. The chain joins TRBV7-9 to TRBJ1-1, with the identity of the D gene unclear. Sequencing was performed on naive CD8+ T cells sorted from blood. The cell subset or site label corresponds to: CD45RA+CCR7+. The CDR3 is CASSYPRTEAFF. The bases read TGTGCCAGCAGTTACCCACGCACTGAAGCTTTCTTT.